The following is a T cell receptor (beta chain) sequence with its context. The junction and the germline gene differ at one end; a read error may be behind it. The sample is drawn from a study of tumor-infiltrating lymphocytes in oesophageal squamous cell carcinoma. TCRdb independently ran MiXCR on the PCR reads; one entry per CDR3 protein. The data show 20,000 to 25,000 distinct CDR3 sequences, with under 45% seen just once and around 10% held by the top ten. The CDR3 loop spans 13 amino acids. Germline CDR1 and CDR2: SGHVS and FNYEAQ. This rearrangement joins TRBV7-6 to TRBJ2-4, with D tentatively TRBD2 (6 bases). The DNA end favors TRBJ2-1, so the J call may be wrong. The source material was esophageal tumor tissue. The sequence was obtained from a male donor with esophageal squamous cell carcinoma. The CDR3 spells CASSPTSYDEQFF. The DNA of the CDR3 is TGTGCCAGCAGTCCCACTAGCTACGATGAGCAGTTCTTC.